This T cell receptor beta chain is from a study of early T cells in non-severe SARS-CoV-2 infection. Study as a whole: With bulk RNA from unsorted whole blood as input, sequencing yielded unpaired chains. General observations from the study: The VDJdb matching leaned toward anti-spike CD8 responses and overlooked private and CD4 specificities.

Germline loops: CDR1 MNHNY, CDR2 SVGAGI (reference sequence). Trimming stripped 5 bases from V and 1 base from J, with 8 bases between. This CDR3 has 13 residues. This clonotype has more than one count but fewer than ten. Antigen: not known. Researchers attached unique molecular identifiers to individual cDNA molecules. TCRdb fed the 5' RACE reads into MiXCR, producing one record per CDR3 protein. The repertoire consists of 75,000 to 100,000 distinct CDR3 sequences, with approximately 17% occurring once and the leading ten covering 1.3%. V and J are TRBV6-6 and TRBJ1-1; D is undetermined. The source is an adult who was a healthcare worker with PCR-confirmed SARS-CoV-2 infection or an uninfected control (not recorded which). Sequencing used whole blood. CDR3 bases: TGTGCCAGCAGTACCCTCGGGAACACTGAAGCTTTCTTT. Protein sequence: CASSTLGNTEAFF.